This T cell receptor beta chain stems from a study of T cell changes during pregnancy in multiple sclerosis. The CDR3 consists of 16 residues. With 1 base clipped from V and 7 bases from J, the junction kept 8 bases outside the gene matches. Germline lookup yields CDR1 LGHNA and CDR2 YNFKEQ. In this sample, this clone turned up once. The protocol was immunoSEQ multiplex PCR, while the TCRdb copy is restricted to in-frame clones and leaves out a portion. The table includes some 80,000 clones, nearly 95% detected once. The chain is built from TRBV4-2 and TRBJ2-1; TRBD2 matches at 9 bases. Here the sequenced sample was CD4+ T cells from peripheral blood mononuclear cells, taken after pregnancy. This TCR was sampled from a female donor with multiple sclerosis, enrolled in a pregnancy study. The CDR3 spells CASSQARSGRPNEQFF. For the CDR3, the DNA is TGTGCCAGCAGCCAAGCCCGCAGCGGGAGGCCGAATGAGCAGTTCTTC.